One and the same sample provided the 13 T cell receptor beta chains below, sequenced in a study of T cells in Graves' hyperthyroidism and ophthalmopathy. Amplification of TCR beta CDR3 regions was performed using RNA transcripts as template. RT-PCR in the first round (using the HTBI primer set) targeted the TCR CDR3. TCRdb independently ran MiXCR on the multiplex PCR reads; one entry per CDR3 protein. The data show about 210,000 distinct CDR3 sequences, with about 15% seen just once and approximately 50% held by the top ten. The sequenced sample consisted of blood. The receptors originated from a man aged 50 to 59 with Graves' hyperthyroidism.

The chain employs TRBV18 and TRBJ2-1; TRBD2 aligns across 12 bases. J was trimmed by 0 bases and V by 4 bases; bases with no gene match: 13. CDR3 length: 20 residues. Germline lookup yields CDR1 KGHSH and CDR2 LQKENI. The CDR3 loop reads CASSRWTSGESFSSYNEQFF. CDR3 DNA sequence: TGTGCCAGCTCACGCTGGACTAGCGGGGAAAGCTTTAGCTCCTACAATGAGCAGTTCTTC.

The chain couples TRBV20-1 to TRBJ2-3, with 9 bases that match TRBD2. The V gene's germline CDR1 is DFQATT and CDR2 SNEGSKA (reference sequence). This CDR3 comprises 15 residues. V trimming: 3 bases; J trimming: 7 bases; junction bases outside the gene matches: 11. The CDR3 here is CSARILAGPGNTQYF. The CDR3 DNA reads TGCAGTGCTAGGATTCTAGCGGGGCCGGGGAATACGCAGTATTTT.

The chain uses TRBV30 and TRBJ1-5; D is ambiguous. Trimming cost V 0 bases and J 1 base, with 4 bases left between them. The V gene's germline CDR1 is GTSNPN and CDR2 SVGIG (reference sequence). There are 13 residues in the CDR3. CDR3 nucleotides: TGTGCCTGGAGTGTAAACAGCAATCAGCCCCAGCATTTT. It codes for CAWSVNSNQPQHF.

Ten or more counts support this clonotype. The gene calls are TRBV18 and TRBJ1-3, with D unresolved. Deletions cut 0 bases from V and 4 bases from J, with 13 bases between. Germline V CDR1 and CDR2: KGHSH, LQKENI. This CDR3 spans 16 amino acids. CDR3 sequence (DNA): TGTGCCAGCTCACCACCGTCTACCCCGGGCGGAAACACCATATATTTT. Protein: CASSPPSTPGGNTIYF.

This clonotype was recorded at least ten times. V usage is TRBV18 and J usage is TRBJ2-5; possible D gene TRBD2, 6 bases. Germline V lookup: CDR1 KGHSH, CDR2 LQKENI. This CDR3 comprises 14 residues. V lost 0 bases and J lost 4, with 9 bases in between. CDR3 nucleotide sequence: TGTGCCAGCTCACCACCTGAGGGAGGAGAGACCCAGTACTTC. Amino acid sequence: CASSPPEGGETQYF.

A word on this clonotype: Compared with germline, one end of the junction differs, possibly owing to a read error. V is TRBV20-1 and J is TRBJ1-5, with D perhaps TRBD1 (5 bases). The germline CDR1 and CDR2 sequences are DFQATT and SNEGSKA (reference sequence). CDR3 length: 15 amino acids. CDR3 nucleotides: TGCAGTGCTAGAGTTAGCAGGGTAATCAATCAGCCCCGGCATTTT. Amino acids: CSARVSRVINQPRHF.

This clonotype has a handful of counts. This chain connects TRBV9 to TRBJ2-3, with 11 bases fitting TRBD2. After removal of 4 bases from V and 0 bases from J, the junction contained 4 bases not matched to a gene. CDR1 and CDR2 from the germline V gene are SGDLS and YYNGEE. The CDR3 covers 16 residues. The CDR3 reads CASSPWTSGSTDTQYF. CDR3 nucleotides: TGTGCCAGCAGCCCATGGACTAGCGGGAGCACAGATACGCAGTATTTT. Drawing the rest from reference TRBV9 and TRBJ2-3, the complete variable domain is DSGVTQTPKHLITATGQRVTLRCSPRSGDLSVYWYQQSLDQGLQFLIQYYNGEERAKGNILERFSAQQFPDLHSELNLSSLELGDSALYFCASSPWTSGSTDTQYFGPGTRLTVL.

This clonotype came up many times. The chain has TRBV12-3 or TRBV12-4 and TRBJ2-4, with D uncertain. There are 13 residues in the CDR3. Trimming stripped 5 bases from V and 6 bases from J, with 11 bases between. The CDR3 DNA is TGTGCCAGCAGTATCGCCCCCGGAAACATTCAGTACTTC. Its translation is CASSIAPGNIQYF.

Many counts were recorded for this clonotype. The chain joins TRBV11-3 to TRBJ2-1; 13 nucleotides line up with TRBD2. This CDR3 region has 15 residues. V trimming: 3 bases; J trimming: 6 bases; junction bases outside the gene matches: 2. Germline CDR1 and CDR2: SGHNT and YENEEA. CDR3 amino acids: CASSLRTSGSNEQFF. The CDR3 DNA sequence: TGTGCCAGCAGCTTGAGGACTAGCGGGAGCAATGAGCAGTTCTTC.

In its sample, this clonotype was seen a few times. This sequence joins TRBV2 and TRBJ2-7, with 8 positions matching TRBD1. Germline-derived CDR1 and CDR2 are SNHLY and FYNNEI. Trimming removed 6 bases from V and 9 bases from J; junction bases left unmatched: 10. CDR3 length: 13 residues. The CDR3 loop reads CASRPDRGGRQYF. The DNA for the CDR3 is TGTGCCAGCAGGCCAGACAGGGGCGGACGGCAGTACTTC.

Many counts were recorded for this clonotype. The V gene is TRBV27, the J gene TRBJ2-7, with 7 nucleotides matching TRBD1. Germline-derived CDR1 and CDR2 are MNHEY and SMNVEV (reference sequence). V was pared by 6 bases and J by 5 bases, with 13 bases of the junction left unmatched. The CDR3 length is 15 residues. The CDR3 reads CASRESGQRTNEQYF. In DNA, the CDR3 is TGTGCCAGCAGAGAATCGGGACAGCGAACCAACGAGCAGTACTTC.

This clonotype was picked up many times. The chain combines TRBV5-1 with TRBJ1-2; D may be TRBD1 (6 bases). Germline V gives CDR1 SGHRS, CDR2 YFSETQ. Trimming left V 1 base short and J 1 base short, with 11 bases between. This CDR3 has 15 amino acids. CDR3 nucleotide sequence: TGCGCCAGCAGCTTGATCCCGGACAGTAACTATGGCTACACCTTC. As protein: CASSLIPDSNYGYTF.

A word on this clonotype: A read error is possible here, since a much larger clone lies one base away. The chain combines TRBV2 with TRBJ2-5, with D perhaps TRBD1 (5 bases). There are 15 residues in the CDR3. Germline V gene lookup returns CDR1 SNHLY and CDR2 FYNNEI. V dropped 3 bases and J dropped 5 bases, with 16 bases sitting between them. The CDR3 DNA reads TGTGCCAGCAGTGACCCGACAGCCCCGAAGGAGACCCAGTACTTC. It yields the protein CASSDPTAPKETQYF.